These 19 T cell receptor beta chains originate from one sample sequenced in a study of T cells in women clearing cervical HPV infection. The repertoire was sequenced with immunoSEQ multiplex PCR; TCRdb's copy has only in-frame clones and lacks some. This table lists 19,000 or so clones. Material: blood buffy coat. The origin of the receptors is a woman between 18 and 70 years old with a cervical HPV16 infection that either progressed to CIN3+ or cleared (not recorded which).

Notes on this clone: The missing CDR3 end, 3 residues past where the read stops, is filled in from the germline J gene. The chain links TRBV29-1 to TRBJ1-6; TRBD1 aligns across 8 bases. Trimming cost V 6 bases and J 10 bases; bases outside gene matches: 14. CDR1 SQVTM and CDR2 ANQGSEA come from the germline V gene. The CDR3 extends over 15 amino acids. The chain's CDR3 is CSVAQTGEEGSPLHF. CDR3 bases read: TGCAGCGTCGCCCAGACAGGGGAGGAGGGGTCACCC.

Comment on this clone: The read falls 3 residues short of the CDR3 end, and the missing part is taken from the germline J gene. This chain uses TRBV29-1 with TRBJ1-1; weak D call: TRBD1 (5 bases). This CDR3 spans 12 amino acids. V lost 3 bases and J 2 bases, leaving 7 bases between the germline ends. Germline lookup yields CDR1 SQVTM and CDR2 ANQGSEA. Here the CDR3 reads CSVDRANTEAFF. The CDR3 DNA, read in part, is TGCAGCGTTGACAGGGCCAACACTGAA.

With regard to this clone: The read falls 3 residues short of the CDR3 end, and the missing part is taken from the germline J gene. This chain joins TRBV19 and TRBJ1-2; D is possibly TRBD1 (5 bases). V lost 8 bases and J 4 bases, leaving 17 bases between the germline ends. Germline V gene data show CDR1 as LNHDA and CDR2 as SQIVND (reference sequence). This CDR3 region has 14 residues. The DNA read from the CDR3 is TGTGCCAGTGCAAGGGGCTTGGAGCTCTATGGC. This encodes CASARGLELYG. The full-length CDR3 reads as CASARGLELYGYTF.

Turning to this clone: The read comes to an end 3 residues before the CDR3 does, leaving the germline J gene to fill in the end. The chain combines TRBV5-4 with TRBJ1-4; D ambiguous. The CDR3 spans 16 residues. Germline-derived CDR1 and CDR2 are SGHNT and YYREEE (reference sequence). Deletions cut 3 bases from V and 1 base from J, with 13 bases between. CDR3 region: CASSSTGSLTNEKLFF. The sequenced part of the CDR3 DNA is TGTGCCAGCAGCTCTACGGGTAGTTTAACTAATGAAAAA.

The CDR3 loop is CASSDLQGNSPLHF. The part of the CDR3 DNA that was read is TGTGCCAGCAGTGATCTTCAGGGGAATTCACCC. The V and J genes are TRBV2 and TRBJ1-6; possible D gene TRBD1, 6 bases. With the read ending 3 residues before the CDR3 end, the germline J gene is used to fill in that end. Germline assignment: CDR1 SNHLY and CDR2 FYNNEI. V lost 3 bases and J 7 bases, leaving 10 bases between the germline ends. This CDR3 has 14 amino acids.

As for this clone: The read gets to within 3 residues of the CDR3 end, and the germline J gene fills in the rest. This chain links TRBV2 with TRBJ2-5, with D perhaps given as TRBD1 or TRBD2 (5 bases each). CDR1 is SNHLY and CDR2 is FYNNEI in the germline V gene. Trimming removed 6 bases at V and 2 bases at J, with 10 bases between. The CDR3 has 13 residues. Partial CDR3 DNA: TGTGCCAGCAGGAGGGGAATTCAAGAGACC. This sequence encodes CASRRGIQET. The entire CDR3 reads CASRRGIQETQYF.

About this clone itself: Read coverage stops 3 residues before the CDR3 terminus; the germline J gene supplies the remainder. The chain links TRBV20-1 to TRBJ2-3; 9 nucleotides match TRBD1. Germline CDR1 reads DFQATT; CDR2 reads SNEGSKA (reference sequence). The CDR3 has 15 residues. J lost 3 bases, V lost 5 bases, and 9 bases had no gene match. CDR3 bases read: TGCAGTGCTGGGCCGGGACAGGGCATTACAGATACG. It encodes CSAGPGQGITDT. The full-length CDR3 reads as CSAGPGQGITDTQYF.

Concerning this clone: The missing CDR3 end, 3 residues past where the read stops, is filled in from the germline J gene. The chain carries TRBV19 and TRBJ1-1, with a tentative D call TRBD1 (5 bases). The CDR3 is made up of 13 amino acids. Looked up from germline, CDR1 is LNHDA and CDR2 is SQIVND (reference sequence). The CDR3 loop reads CASSGDSLREAFF. The sequenced part of the CDR3 DNA is TGTGCCAGTAGCGGAGACAGTCTCAGAGAA.

As to this clone: The CDR3 end lies 3 residues beyond the end of the read and is filled in from the germline J gene. The V gene is TRBV29-1, the J gene TRBJ2-7; 11 nucleotides align to TRBD2. CDR3 length equals 16 residues. V dropped 5 bases and J dropped 4; count of bases not matched to a gene: 13. CDR1 and CDR2 (germline): SQVTM, ANQGSEA. CDR3 protein: CSVQLAGAPSLYEQYF. CDR3 bases read: TGCAGCGTTCAACTAGCGGGGGCGCCCTCTCTTTACGAG.

Turning to this clone: The CDR3 end is not reached by the read, which stops 3 residues before it; the germline J gene fills it in. The chain has TRBV28 and TRBJ1-1, with a tentative D call TRBD1 (6 bases). This CDR3 contains 14 residues. Between the trimmed V and J ends, which lost 10 bases and 3 bases, there was a span of 18 bases. Germline V gene sequence: CDR1 MDHEN, CDR2 SYDVKM. This chain's CDR3 is CATYSQGLDTEAFF. The part of the CDR3 DNA that was read is TGTGCCACCTACTCACAGGGTCTGGACACTGAA.

On this clone: With the read ending 3 residues before the CDR3 end, the germline J gene is used to fill in that end. The chain employs TRBV5-1 and TRBJ2-2, with 8 bases identical to TRBD2. The CDR3 length is 17 residues. Germline V gene sequence: CDR1 SGHRS, CDR2 YFSETQ. Germline trimming cut 0 bases from V and 3 bases from J; bases unmatched to any gene: 7. The CDR3: CASSLGRGGTYTGELFF. The part of the CDR3 DNA that was read is TGCGCCAGCAGCTTGGGCCGCGGGGGGACATACACCGGGGAG.

To note about this clone: The read halts 3 residues ahead of the CDR3 end, with the missing end drawn from the germline J gene. This rearrangement joins TRBV19 to TRBJ2-5, with 9 bases that match TRBD1. Trimming removed 6 bases from V and 5 bases from J; junction bases left unmatched: 10. CDR1 and CDR2 (germline): LNHDA, SQIVND (reference sequence). The CDR3 sequence is 15 residues long. CDR3 DNA, as far as it was read: TGTGCCAGTAGGTCCGGGACAGGGCATCTCGAGACC. Residues: CASRSGTGHLET. The whole CDR3 reads CASRSGTGHLETQYF.

Note on this clone: The read terminates 3 residues ahead of where the CDR3 ends, so the germline J gene completes it. This sequence joins TRBV7-2 and TRBJ1-4; perhaps TRBD1 as D (6 bases). CDR1 and CDR2 from the germline V gene are SGHTA and FQGNSA. CDR3 length equals 14 residues. The V end was cut by 5 bases, the J end by 3 bases, with 10 bases between. CDR3 bases read: TGTGCCAGCAGCAGACAGGTCTCTAATGAAAAA. This encodes CASSRQVSNEK. The full CDR3 is CASSRQVSNEKLFF. Supplemented by reference TRBV7-2 and TRBJ1-4, the full variable domain reads GAGVSQSPSNKVTEKGKDVELRCDPISGHTALYWYRQSLGQGLEFLIYFQGNSAPDKSGLPSDRFSAERTGGSVSTLTIQRTQQEDSAVYLCASSRQVSNEKLFFGSGTQLSVL.

Notes on this clone: The read ends 3 residues before the CDR3 terminus; that terminus is restored from the germline J gene. V usage is TRBV7-2 and J usage is TRBJ2-7, with a possible D match to TRBD1 (5 bases). The CDR3 consists of 13 residues. Trimming took off 7 bases at V and 3 bases at J, with 13 bases between the two ends. Germline V lookup: CDR1 SGHTA, CDR2 FQGNSA. This CDR3 is CASIGPGNYEQYF. CDR3 bases read: TGTGCCAGCATAGGTCCAGGGAACTACGAG.

By frequency, this clone registers medium-sized. Read sequence stops 3 residues before the CDR3 end, and the germline J gene provides the missing end. The chain joins TRBV29-1 to TRBJ2-7, with D possibly matching TRBD1 (5 bases). Germline V lookup: CDR1 SQVTM, CDR2 ANQGSEA. This CDR3 spans 15 amino acids. V was cut by 6 bases and J by 2 bases, with 20 bases left in between. CDR3 DNA (partial): TGCAGCGTCCCCAAGGAAGAAGGGGCCCCCTACGAG. This codes for CSVPKEEGAPYE. The complete CDR3 reads CSVPKEEGAPYEQYF.

Worth noting for this clone: Read sequence stops 3 residues before the CDR3 end, and the germline J gene provides the missing end. This same CDR3 is encoded by further DNA sequences in the sample. The rearrangement joins TRBV20-1 to TRBJ1-5; D unclear. V lost 6 bases and J lost 7, with 13 bases in between. The CDR3 has 12 amino acids. Germline lookup yields CDR1 DFQATT and CDR2 SNEGSKA (reference sequence). The CDR3 sequence is CSATRAGQPQHF. CDR3 DNA, as far as it was read: TGCAGTGCCACAAGGGCGGGGCAGCCC.

Concerning this clone itself: The read terminates 3 residues ahead of where the CDR3 ends, so the germline J gene completes it. V usage is TRBV12-5 and J usage is TRBJ2-1; 12 bases fit TRBD2. CDR3 size: 16 residues. With 6 bases clipped from V and 8 bases from J, the junction kept 11 bases outside the gene matches. Per the germline V gene, CDR1 is LGHNT and CDR2 is FRNRAP. Partial CDR3 DNA: TGTGCTAGTGGATTGTACAGGACTAGCGGGGCTCATGAG. It codes for CASGLYRTSGAHE. The full-length CDR3 reads as CASGLYRTSGAHEQFF.

A word on this clone: The CDR3 end lies 3 residues beyond the end of the read and is filled in from the germline J gene. The chain employs TRBV7-8 and TRBJ1-1; D not resolved. Trimming stripped 0 bases from V and 5 bases from J, with 10 bases between. The CDR3 sequence is 14 residues long. Per germline, CDR1 SGHVS and CDR2 FQNEAQ. CDR3 bases read: TGTGCCAGCAGCTTAGCTCATGGCTGGACTGAA. Residues: CASSLAHGWTE. The whole CDR3 protein is CASSLAHGWTEAFF.

A note on this clone: The read is 3 residues too short to cover the CDR3 end, so that end is filled in from the germline J gene. The chain joins TRBV5-1 to TRBJ1-1, with 7 bases that match TRBD1. CDR1 SGHRS and CDR2 YFSETQ come from the germline V gene. CDR3 size: 13 residues. With 2 bases clipped from V and 3 bases from J, the junction kept 1 base outside the gene matches. The CDR3 loop reads CASSFTGDTEAFF. The covered CDR3 bases are TGCGCCAGCAGCTTTACAGGGGACACTGAA.